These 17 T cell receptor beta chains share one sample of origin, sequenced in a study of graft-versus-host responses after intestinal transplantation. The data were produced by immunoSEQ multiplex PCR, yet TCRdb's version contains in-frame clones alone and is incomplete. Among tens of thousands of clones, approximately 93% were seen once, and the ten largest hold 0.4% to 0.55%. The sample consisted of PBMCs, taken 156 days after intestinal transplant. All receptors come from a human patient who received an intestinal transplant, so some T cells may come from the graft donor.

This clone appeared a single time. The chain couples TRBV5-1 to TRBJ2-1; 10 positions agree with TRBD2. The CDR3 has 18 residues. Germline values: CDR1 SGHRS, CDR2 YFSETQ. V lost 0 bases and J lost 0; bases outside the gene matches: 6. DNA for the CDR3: TGCGCCAGCAGCTTGGCCAGCGGGGGGGATCACTCCTACAATGAGCAGTTCTTC. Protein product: CASSLASGGDHSYNEQFF. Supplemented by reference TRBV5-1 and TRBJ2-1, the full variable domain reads KAGVTQTPRYLIKTRGQQVTLSCSPISGHRSVSWYQQTPGQGLQFLFEYFSETQRNKGNFPGRFSGRQFSNSRSEMNVSTLELGDSALYLCASSLASGGDHSYNEQFFGPGTRLTVL.

The CDR3 DNA reads as TGCGCCAGCAGCCCAGGGACCGAGAGCTCCTACGAGCAGTACTTC. Its translation is CASSPGTESSYEQYF. The chain joins TRBV4-3 to TRBJ2-7; the D gene could be TRBD1 or TRBD2 (5 bases each). The CDR3 loop spans 15 amino acids. Trimming shortened V by 4 bases and J by 0 bases, and 13 bases separated the two germline ends. Per germline, CDR1 LGHNA and CDR2 YSLEER.

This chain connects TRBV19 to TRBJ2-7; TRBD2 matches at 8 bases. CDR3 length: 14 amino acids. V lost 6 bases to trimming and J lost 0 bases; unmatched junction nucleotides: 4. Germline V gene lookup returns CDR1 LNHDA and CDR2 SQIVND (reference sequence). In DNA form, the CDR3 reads TGTGCCAGTAGCGCGACTAGCGACTCCTACGAGCAGTACTTC. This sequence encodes CASSATSDSYEQYF.

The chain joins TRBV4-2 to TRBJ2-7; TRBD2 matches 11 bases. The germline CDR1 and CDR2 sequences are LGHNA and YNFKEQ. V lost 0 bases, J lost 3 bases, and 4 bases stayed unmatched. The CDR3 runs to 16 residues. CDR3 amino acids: CASSQDLGLAGYEQYF. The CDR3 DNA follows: TGTGCCAGCAGCCAAGATCTAGGACTAGCGGGCTACGAGCAGTACTTC.

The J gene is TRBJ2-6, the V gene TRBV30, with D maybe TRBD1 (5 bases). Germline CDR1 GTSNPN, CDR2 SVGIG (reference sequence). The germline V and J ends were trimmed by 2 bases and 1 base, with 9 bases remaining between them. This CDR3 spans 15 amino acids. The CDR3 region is CAWSYYRSGANVLTF. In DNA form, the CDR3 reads TGTGCCTGGAGTTATTACAGGTCTGGGGCCAACGTCCTGACTTTC.

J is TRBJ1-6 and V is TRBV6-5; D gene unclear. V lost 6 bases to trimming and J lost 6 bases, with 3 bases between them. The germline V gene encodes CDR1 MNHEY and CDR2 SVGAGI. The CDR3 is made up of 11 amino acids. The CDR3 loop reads CASSSNSPLHF. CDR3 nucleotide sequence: TGTGCCAGCAGCTCTAATTCACCCCTCCACTTT.

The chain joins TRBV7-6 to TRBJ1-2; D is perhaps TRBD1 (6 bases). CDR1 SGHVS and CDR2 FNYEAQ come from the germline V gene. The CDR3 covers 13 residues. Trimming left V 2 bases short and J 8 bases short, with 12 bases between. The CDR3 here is CASSLMGAEGYTF. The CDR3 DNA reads TGTGCCAGCAGCTTAATGGGGGCGGAGGGCTACACCTTC.

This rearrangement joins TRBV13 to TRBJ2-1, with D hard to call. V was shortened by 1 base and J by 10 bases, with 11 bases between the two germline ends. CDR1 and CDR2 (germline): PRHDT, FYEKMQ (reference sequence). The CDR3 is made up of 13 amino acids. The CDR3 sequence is CASSLDGAREQFF. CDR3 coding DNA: TGTGCCAGCAGCTTAGACGGAGCGAGAGAGCAGTTCTTC.

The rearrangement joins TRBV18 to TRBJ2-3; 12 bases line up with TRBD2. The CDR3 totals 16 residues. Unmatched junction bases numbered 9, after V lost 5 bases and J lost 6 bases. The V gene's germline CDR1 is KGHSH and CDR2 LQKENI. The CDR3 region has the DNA TGTGCCAGCTCAGACCAACTAGCGGGGGGAGGTGATACGCAGTATTTT. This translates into CASSDQLAGGGDTQYF.

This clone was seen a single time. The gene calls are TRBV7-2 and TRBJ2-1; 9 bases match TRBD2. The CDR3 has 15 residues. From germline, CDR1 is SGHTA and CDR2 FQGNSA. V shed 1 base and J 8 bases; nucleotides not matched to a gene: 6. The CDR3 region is CASSLGTSAWDEQFF. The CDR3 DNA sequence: TGTGCCAGCAGCTTAGGGACTAGCGCTTGGGATGAGCAGTTCTTC.

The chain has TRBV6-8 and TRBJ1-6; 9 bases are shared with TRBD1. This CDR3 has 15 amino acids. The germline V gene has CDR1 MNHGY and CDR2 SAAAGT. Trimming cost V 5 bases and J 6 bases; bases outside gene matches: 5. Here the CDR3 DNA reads TGTGCCAGCAGTCTAGACAGGGGGTTTAATTCACCCCTCCACTTT. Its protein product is CASSLDRGFNSPLHF.

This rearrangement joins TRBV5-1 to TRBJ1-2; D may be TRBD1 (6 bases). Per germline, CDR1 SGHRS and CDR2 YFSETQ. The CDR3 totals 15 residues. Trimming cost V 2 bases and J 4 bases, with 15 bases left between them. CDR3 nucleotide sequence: TGCGCCAGCAGCTTCATAGGGGGAGTTTTCTATGGCTACACCTTC. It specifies CASSFIGGVFYGYTF.

The CDR3 loop is CASSPSWGGRSAHNEQFF. The CDR3 region has the DNA TGTGCCAGCAGTCCAAGTTGGGGAGGACGGAGCGCGCACAATGAGCAGTTCTTC. The chain joins TRBV7-2 to TRBJ2-1, with D perhaps TRBD2 (6 bases). CDR3 length equals 18 residues. The germline V gene has CDR1 SGHTA and CDR2 FQGNSA. The V gene lost 6 bases and the J gene lost 5 bases, with 26 bases spanning the gap.

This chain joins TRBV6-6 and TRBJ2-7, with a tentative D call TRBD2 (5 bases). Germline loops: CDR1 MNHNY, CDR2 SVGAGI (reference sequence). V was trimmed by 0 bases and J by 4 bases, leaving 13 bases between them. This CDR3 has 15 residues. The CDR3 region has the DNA TGTGCCAGCAGTTACTCCGAGGGCGCTGGGTACGAGCAGTACTTC. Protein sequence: CASSYSEGAGYEQYF.

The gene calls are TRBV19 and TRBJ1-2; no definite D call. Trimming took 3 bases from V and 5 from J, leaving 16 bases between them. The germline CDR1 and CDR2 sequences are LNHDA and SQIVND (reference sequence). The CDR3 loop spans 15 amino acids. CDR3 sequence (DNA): TGTGCCAGTAGTATCTCCGAGACATATCTTTATGGCTACACCTTC. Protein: CASSISETYLYGYTF.

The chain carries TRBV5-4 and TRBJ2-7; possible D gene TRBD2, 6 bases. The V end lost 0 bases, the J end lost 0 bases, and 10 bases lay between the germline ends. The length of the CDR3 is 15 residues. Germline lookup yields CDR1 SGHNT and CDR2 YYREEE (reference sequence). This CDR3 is CASSLVVGGSYEQYF. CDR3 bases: TGTGCCAGCAGCTTGGTCGTGGGAGGCTCCTACGAGCAGTACTTC. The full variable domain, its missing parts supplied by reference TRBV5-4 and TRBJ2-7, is ETGVTQSPTHLIKTRGQQVTLRCSSQSGHNTVSWYQQALGQGPQFIFQYYREEENGRGNFPPRFSGLQFPNYSSELNVNALELDDSALYLCASSLVVGGSYEQYFGPGTRLTVT.

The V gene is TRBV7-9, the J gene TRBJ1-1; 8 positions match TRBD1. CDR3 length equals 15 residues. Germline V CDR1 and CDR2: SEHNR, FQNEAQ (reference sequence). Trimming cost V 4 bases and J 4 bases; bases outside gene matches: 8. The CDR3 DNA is TGTGCCAGCAGCTCGAGAAACAGGGGGGGCACTGAAGCTTTCTTT. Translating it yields CASSSRNRGGTEAFF.